These 2 T cell receptor beta chains were sequenced from one sample in a study of CD8 T cells in ankylosing spondylitis. TCRdb used MiXCR to reprocess the 5' RACE reads, holding one entry per CDR3 protein. This repertoire shows 250,000 or so distinct CDR3 sequences, 15% to 20% found once; its top ten account for over 25%. The material sequenced was blood, either unsorted or a sorted T cell fraction (not recorded which). These receptor sequences come from a male donor with ankylosing spondylitis or in good health (not recorded which).

Regarding this clonotype: One junction end does not reproduce the germline sequence, and a read error may be involved. This rearrangement joins TRBV29-1 to TRBJ2-7, with TRBD1 identical over 10 bases. The CDR3 is made up of 14 amino acids. The germline V gene has CDR1 SQVTM and CDR2 ANQGSEA. The CDR3 DNA sequence: TGCAGCGTTGAAGATAACGACGGGACAGGGGTAACGGACTTC. Its translation: CSVEDNDGTGVTDF.

The V and J genes are TRBV6-4 and TRBJ2-7; 11 bases agree with TRBD2. The V segment lost 8 bases and the J segment 2 bases; nucleotides outside the gene matches: 8. The CDR3 spans 15 residues. Germline values: CDR1 MRHNA, CDR2 SNTAGT. The CDR3 loop reads CASSALSGRAYEQYF. The CDR3 bases are TGTGCCAGCTCCGCTCTTAGCGGGAGGGCCTACGAGCAGTACTTC.